This TCR beta chain was sequenced during a study of regulatory T cells in long-lasting Graves disease. General observations from the study: Peripheral blood, not thyroid tissue, was the sole material studied. A limited number of samples was an acknowledged limitation. Preferential use of TRBV28, TRBJ1-2 and TRBJ2-5 was seen in persistent disease.

This clonotype was counted at least ten times. What it binds is unknown. Arm-PCR of CDR3 regions and iRepertoire HTBI primers were used to build TCR beta libraries. TCRdb passed the multiplex PCR reads through MiXCR, listing each CDR3 protein once. The repertoire holds 510,000 or so distinct CDR3 sequences, with around 12% as singletons. The CDR3 is made up of 18 amino acids. Per the germline V gene, CDR1 is MNHNS and CDR2 is SASEGT. Deletions cut 1 base from V and 3 bases from J, with 19 bases between. This sample's time point: newly diagnosed GD, antithyroid drugs for less than 3 months. TCR sequences were obtained from RNA taken from PBMCs. In each case, Graves' disease was diagnosed per American Thyroid Association guidelines. These same data were also listed under a study on T cells in Graves' hyperthyroidism and ophthalmopathy.

This chain connects TRBV6-1 to TRBJ1-5; D ambiguous. The source was peripheral blood mononuclear cells (PBMCs), collected at new diagnosis, from a patient treated with antithyroid drugs. The source of this sequence is a woman in her twenties or thirties with Graves disease. The CDR3 nucleotides read TGTGCCAGCAGTGAAGTAGGCCCGGCGGTGAAGGACAATCAGCCCCAGCATTTT. Translating gives CASSEVGPAVKDNQPQHF.